This paragraph reports one T cell receptor beta chain. Its antigen is unidentified. This sample is part of a study of shared clonotypes between healthy human individuals. Study summary: The study enrolled a couple of women and a few men aged 18 to 49.

Study-level findings and limits: The authors expected sequencing depth to affect clonotype sharing among donors.

The assay was run at deep level. Source study methods: ImmunoSEQ junction-only sequences lacked quality scores, so their filtering differed. Clones were sequenced by immunoSEQ multiplex PCR, and TCRdb holds only the in-frame ones, with some missing. V and J calls and clone size are as listed in that table; D and trimming were resolved from the DNA. Of some 2.4 million clones detected, approximately 93% appear once; the ten largest clones hold approximately 0.37%. The receptor's source is a man between 18 and 35 years old in good health. Some clones in this sample may be carry-over from other donors' samples. The sample consisted of naive CD4+ T cells from PBMCs. Indicated subset: CD45RA+ positively selected.

The chain's CDR3 is CAIRLGTEAFF. CDR3 sequence (DNA): TGTGCCATCAGATTAGGGACTGAAGCTTTCTTT. The chain employs TRBV10-3 and TRBJ1-1, with no clear D. Germline loops: CDR1 ENHRY, CDR2 SYGVKD. The V and J ends lost 6 bases and 5 bases respectively, with 7 bases between them. This CDR3 is built from 11 residues.